Reported below is one T cell receptor beta chain. Its antigen is not identified. These data come from a study of OX40 agonist ivuxolimab in advanced cancers. General study points: Clones of CD4+ and CD8+ blood T cells grew by week 6 at doses of 0.1 to 3.0 mg/kg.

V lost 6 bases, J lost 3 bases, and 19 bases stayed unmatched. CDR3 length: 19 amino acids. Germline loops: CDR1 SNHLY, CDR2 FYNNEI. Produced via immunoSEQ multiplex PCR; TCRdb's table is partial and in-frame only. The sample holds 96,000 or so clones; 84% are singletons and the top ten take approximately 5.5%. The sample in question was CD4+ or CD8+ T cells sorted from blood, obtained in a trial of the OX40 agonist ivuxolimab. The clonotype comes from an adult with an advanced solid tumor such as melanoma, head and neck, liver or kidney cancer. This sequence joins TRBV2 and TRBJ2-3; 9 bases map to TRBD2. The chain's CDR3 is CASRGAAAGGPLWTDTQYF. The CDR3 nucleotides read TGTGCCAGCAGGGGGGCCGCGGCGGGAGGGCCGCTTTGGACAGATACGCAGTATTTT.